The TCR beta chain under discussion was sequenced for a study of blood T cells in healthy people across ages. Using a J-beta primer mix together with a sample-barcoded 5' primer, a second PCR was run for about 7 to 12 cycles. TCRdb fed the 5' RACE reads into MiXCR, producing one record per CDR3 protein. Of fewer than 2 million distinct CDR3 sequences listed, around 40% are singletons. This clonotype was counted between two and nine times. The source material was blood. The receptor comes from a human donor in good health.

The CDR3 nucleotides are TGTGCCAGCAGCTTAGGAGACGGCGGATCCTACGAGCAGTACTTC. It encodes CASSLGDGGSYEQYF. The V gene is TRBV7-2, the J gene TRBJ2-7, with no clear D. V shed 1 base and J shed 1 base, with 11 bases lying between them. The CDR3 extends over 15 amino acids. CDR1 is SGHTA and CDR2 is FQGNSA in the germline V gene. Complete variable domain (other parts from reference TRBV7-2 and TRBJ2-7): GAGVSQSPSNKVTEKGKDVELRCDPISGHTALYWYRQSLGQGLEFLIYFQGNSAPDKSGLPSDRFSAERTGGSVSTLTIQRTQQEDSAVYLCASSLGDGGSYEQYFGPGTRLTVT.